This paragraph reports one T cell receptor beta chain. The antigen is undetermined. This sample also contains other DNA sequences that code for the same CDR3. Profiling relied on immunoSEQ multiplex PCR, and the TCRdb table lists in-frame clones only, not all of them. The sample carries about 1.5 million clones, roughly 97% recorded once. This sample stems from a study of shared clonotypes between healthy human individuals. Study details: Three plates each covered CD4 naive and memory; CD8 naive two, CD8 memory one.

The V end was cut by 6 bases, the J end by 3 bases, with 2 bases between. This CDR3 is 10 amino acids long. Looked up from germline, CDR1 is KGHSH and CDR2 is LQKENI. Study results and caveats: Sampling covered nothing but blood. Tissue TCR repertoires likely differ from those found in blood. Larger estimated richness was generally seen in naive subsets than in memory subsets.

The TCR comes from a man in his thirties or forties in good health. The gene calls are TRBV18 and TRBJ2-5, with D hard to call. The sequenced material came from naive CD4+ T cells sorted from blood. The subset was: CD45RA+ positively selected. CDR3 loop: CASSEETQYF. In DNA, the CDR3 is TGTGCCAGCTCTGAAGAGACCCAGTACTTC. Supplemented by reference TRBV18 and TRBJ2-5, the full variable domain reads NAGVMQNPRHLVRRRGQEARLRCSPMKGHSHVYWYRQLPEEGLKFMVYLQKENIIDESGMPKERFSAEFPKEGPSILRIQQVVRGDSAAYFCASSEETQYFGPGTRLLVL.